This T cell receptor (beta chain) came from a study of human T cells and chemical hapten exposure. Trimming removed 5 bases at V and 5 bases at J, with 15 bases between. The CDR3 has 15 amino acids. Germline V gives CDR1 SGHTA, CDR2 FQGNSA. In the original analysis: There were a median of approximately 88,000 TCRs per sample, with a range from about 20,000 to 700,000. TCRdb re-analysed the RACE reads in MiXCR, keeping a single row per CDR3 protein. TCRdb's processing, not the authors', yielded these V and J calls. The profile shows about 82,000 distinct CDR3 sequences, approximately 12% of them singletons. Time point: patch test 1, 2 weeks after DPC sensitization. Treatment meaning: therapeutic diphenylcyclopropenone sensitization with weekly scalp DPC. The sample holds many counts of this clonotype.

The chain is built from TRBV7-2 and TRBJ2-2, with D possibly being TRBD2 (6 bases). This receptor was taken from a woman aged 45-59 years with alopecia areata. Some clones in this sample may be carry-over from other donors' samples. The sequencing used whole blood, collected in connection with sensitization to the hapten diphenylcyclopropenone (DPC). In nucleotides, the CDR3 is TGTGCCAGCAGCATCACCCCCGGGACTACCGGGGAGCTGTTTTTT. Protein: CASSITPGTTGELFF.